The T cell receptor beta chain described here comes from a study of T cell responses to AZD1222 COVID-19 vaccine. Study observations and caveats: Clonal diversity was possibly underestimated, and the donors were mostly white British, with more females. Targeting of unmutated variant regions was reportedly seen in nearly half of spike-specific TCRs. Spike-spanning, vaccine-associated CD4 TCRs were dominant at 160-218 and 743-854. Repertoire sampling occurred only after the peak T cell response.

On this clone: Its antigen is unidentified.

The ends were cut back, 7 bases at V and 8 bases at J, with 9 bases in the middle. CDR3 size: 10 residues. CDR1 is SGHRS, CDR2 YFSETQ, per germline. Here immunoSEQ multiplex PCR was the method, and the copy in TCRdb shows in-frame clones only, minus some. Of more than 50,000 clones in the sample, over 85% were seen once. Source: peripheral blood, taken on day 0 of AZD1222 vaccination. The clonotype comes from an adult in good health. The rearrangement joins TRBV5-1 to TRBJ1-2, with D unresolved. This CDR3 is CASGGIGYTF. CDR3 sequence (DNA): TGCGCCAGCGGCGGTATCGGCTACACCTTC. Complete variable domain (other parts from reference TRBV5-1 and TRBJ1-2): KAGVTQTPRYLIKTRGQQVTLSCSPISGHRSVSWYQQTPGQGLQFLFEYFSETQRNKGNFPGRFSGRQFSNSRSEMNVSTLELGDSALYLCASGGIGYTFGSGTRLTVV.